Detailed here is one TCR beta chain. Per germline, CDR1 SGHTA and CDR2 FQGNSA. V was pared by 5 bases and J by 3 bases, with 8 bases of the junction left unmatched. The CDR3 runs to 16 residues. The entry originates in a study of blood T cell repertoires in COVID-19. Across the whole study: Sources were T cells, B-cell-depleted T cells, or PBMCs; the material itself was cDNA or gDNA.

Original analysis: It was from reference gene primer amplification that nucleated cell counts were estimated. Clones were sequenced by immunoSEQ multiplex PCR, and TCRdb holds only the in-frame ones, with some missing. V and J calls and clone size come straight from that table; D and trimming were deduced from the DNA. Among 45,000 to 65,000 clones, roughly 87% were seen once, and the ten largest hold 5% to 6.5%. The material sequenced was peripheral blood. The V call is TRBV7-2, the J call TRBJ2-3; TRBD2 aligns across 10 bases. The receptor's source is an elderly man in a cohort sampled during active COVID-19. CDR3 protein: CASSPQLGLATDTQYF. CDR3 sequence (DNA): TGTGCCAGCAGCCCCCAGTTGGGACTAGCGACAGATACGCAGTATTTT.